This passage covers 26 T cell receptor beta chains from one sample sequenced in a study of blood T cell repertoires in COVID-19. Profiling relied on immunoSEQ multiplex PCR, and the TCRdb table lists in-frame clones only, not all of them. The data show approximately 120,000 clones, with 80% to 85% seen just once and over 15% held by the top ten. Sequencing was performed on PBMCs or T cells enriched from blood (not recorded which). The source of these receptors is a man aged 25 to 40 who had recovered from COVID-19.

The chain uses TRBV11-2 and TRBJ1-4, with 8 bases matching TRBD1. V lost 3 bases and J lost 8; bases outside the gene matches: 8. The CDR3 totals 15 residues. CDR1 and CDR2 (germline): SGHAT, FQNNGV. CDR3 in amino acids: CASSFRQGLGEKLFF. CDR3 nucleotide sequence: TGTGCCAGCAGCTTTCGACAGGGGTTGGGAGAAAAACTGTTTTTT.

The chain has TRBV19 and TRBJ2-3, with D perhaps TRBD2 (6 bases). Germline CDR1 reads LNHDA; CDR2 reads SQIVND (reference sequence). V was pared by 0 bases and J by 1 base, with 8 bases between. The CDR3 spans 15 residues. CDR3 nucleotide sequence: TGTGCCAGTAGTATAGACTCGGGGGGCACAGATACGCAGTATTTT. Translation: CASSIDSGGTDTQYF.

DNA for the CDR3: TGTGCCAGTAGTACAAGGGACAGGGGTGACACTGAAGCTTTCTTT. It yields the protein CASSTRDRGDTEAFF. The chain is built from TRBV19 and TRBJ1-1, with 10 bases aligning to TRBD1. The CDR3 is made up of 15 amino acids. V dropped 4 bases and J dropped 3; count of bases not matched to a gene: 5. CDR1 is LNHDA, CDR2 SQIVND, per germline (reference sequence).

The V and J genes are TRBV7-9 and TRBJ2-1; 10 bases are shared with TRBD2. Germline V gene data show CDR1 as SEHNR and CDR2 as FQNEAQ (reference sequence). Losses at the gene ends were 3 bases for V and 9 bases for J; bases not matched to a gene: 17. The CDR3 has 18 amino acids. CDR3 coding DNA: TGTGCCAGCAGCTTCCCCCAAAAACTAGCGGGAAGGGTGGGTGAGCAGTTCTTC. Translating gives CASSFPQKLAGRVGEQFF. The variable domain in full, completed from reference TRBV7-9 and TRBJ2-1, reads DTGVSQNPRHKITKRGQNVTFRCDPISEHNRLYWYRQTLGQGPEFLTYFQNEAQLEKSRLLSDRFSAERPKGSFSTLEIQRTEQGDSAMYLCASSFPQKLAGRVGEQFFGPGTRLTVL.

This chain links TRBV5-1 with TRBJ1-3; perhaps TRBD1 as D (6 bases). The CDR3 runs to 15 residues. V lost 4 bases, J lost 3 bases, and 14 bases lay in between. CDR1 is SGHRS and CDR2 is YFSETQ in the germline V gene. CDR3 sequence (DNA): TGCGCCAGCAGCCCGAGGGGGGGACTTGGAAACACCATATATTTT. Translation: CASSPRGGLGNTIYF.

DNA of the CDR3: TGTGCCAGCAGTTATAGCGGGGGAGATATGGATACGCAGTATTTT. It yields the protein CASSYSGGDMDTQYF. This chain joins TRBV6-5 and TRBJ2-3; the match to TRBD2 covers 9 bases. The CDR3 runs to 15 residues. Germline V gene sequence: CDR1 MNHEY, CDR2 SVGAGI. V shed 3 bases and J 6 bases; nucleotides not matched to a gene: 7.

The gene calls are TRBV19 and TRBJ2-1; the match to TRBD2 covers 8 bases. Germline CDR1 and CDR2: LNHDA and SQIVND (reference sequence). Germline trimming cut 5 bases from V and 0 bases from J; bases unmatched to any gene: 6. CDR3 size: 16 residues. This chain's CDR3 is CASSGSGASSYNEQFF. The CDR3 nucleotides read TGTGCCAGTAGTGGTAGCGGGGCTAGCTCCTACAATGAGCAGTTCTTC.

The chain links TRBV5-8 to TRBJ1-5; a possible D gene is TRBD1 (5 bases). V gave up 2 bases and J gave up 7 bases, with 16 bases separating them. The CDR3 has 15 amino acids. Germline CDR1 reads SGHTS; CDR2 reads YDEGEE. DNA of the CDR3: TGTGCCAGCAGCTTCATTTTGGGGGGTGAGCAGCCCCAGCATTTT. Translating it yields CASSFILGGEQPQHF. Combining the CDR3 with reference TRBV5-8 and TRBJ1-5 gives the whole variable domain EAGVTQSPTHLIKTRGQQATLRCSPISGHTSVYWYQQALGLGLQFLLWYDEGEERNRGNFPPRFSGRQFPNYSSELNVNALELEDSALYLCASSFILGGEQPQHFGDGTRLSIL.

V gene TRBV5-8 combines with J gene TRBJ1-5; 8 nucleotides match TRBD1. The CDR3 is 16 residues long. The trim removed 2 bases at V and 3 bases at J, leaving 7 bases unmatched. Germline CDR1 SGHTS, CDR2 YDEGEE. CDR3 coding DNA: TGTGCCAGCAGCTTAGGTCAGGGGGCCTTCAATCAGCCCCAGCATTTT. It yields the protein CASSLGQGAFNQPQHF.

The chain employs TRBV19 and TRBJ2-5; D is perhaps TRBD1 (5 bases). This CDR3 is built from 15 residues. CDR1 and CDR2 from the germline V gene are LNHDA and SQIVND (reference sequence). V was cut by 3 bases and J by 5 bases, with 16 bases left in between. The CDR3 nucleotides read TGTGCCAGTAGTATCTTGTGGGCAGGGATTGAGACCCAGTACTTC. Its protein is CASSILWAGIETQYF.

This clone has a single count. This chain links TRBV5-1 with TRBJ2-7; no reliable D call. V was trimmed by 1 base and J by 2 bases, leaving 13 bases between them. This CDR3 region has 15 residues. CDR1 is SGHRS, CDR2 YFSETQ, per germline. The CDR3 DNA follows: TGCGCCAGCAGCTTGATTGGAGTAGGTACCTACGAGCAGTACTTC. Translated: CASSLIGVGTYEQYF.

The rearrangement joins TRBV7-9 to TRBJ2-6; TRBD1 matches at 11 bases. The CDR3 is 18 residues long. CDR1 and CDR2 from the germline V gene are SEHNR and FQNEAQ (reference sequence). Trimming took 5 bases from V and 3 from J; bases not matched to a gene: 9. CDR3 sequence reads: CASSPRDRGFGGANVLTF. Written as DNA, the CDR3 is TGTGCCAGCAGCCCTCGGGACAGGGGGTTTGGTGGGGCCAACGTCCTGACTTTC.

The rearrangement uses TRBV10-3 and TRBJ1-2; TRBD1 is a possible D gene (6 bases). The V gene's germline CDR1 is ENHRY and CDR2 SYGVKD. The V gene lost 4 bases and the J gene lost 8 bases, with 11 bases spanning the gap. This CDR3 spans 12 amino acids. The CDR3 DNA is TGTGCCATCAGTGGCCAGGGGCAGGGCTACACCTTC. Translating it yields CAISGQGQGYTF.

The chain carries TRBV6-5 and TRBJ1-2; the D gene is possibly TRBD1 (5 bases). The CDR3 extends over 13 amino acids. The V gene's germline CDR1 is MNHEY and CDR2 SVGAGI. With 5 bases removed from V and 5 bases from J, the gap between germline ends came to 12 bases. CDR3 region: CASSTRTPYGYTF. DNA for the CDR3: TGTGCCAGCAGTACGCGGACACCGTATGGCTACACCTTC.

The chain has TRBV12-3 or TRBV12-4 and TRBJ2-1; TRBD2 might be the D (5 bases). The CDR3 is 13 amino acids. Trimming removed 7 bases from V and 6 bases from J, with 13 bases in between. The CDR3 DNA reads as TGTGCCAGCACCTTGGTGGGGAGCAATGAGCAGTTCTTC. Its protein is CASTLVGSNEQFF.

J is TRBJ1-2 and V is TRBV5-4; D gene uncertain. CDR1 and CDR2 (germline): SGHNT, YYREEE (reference sequence). The CDR3 totals 13 residues. V lost 0 bases and J 5 bases, leaving 8 bases between the germline ends. The CDR3 is CASSLDGKYGYTF. The CDR3, as DNA: TGTGCCAGCAGCTTGGACGGGAAATATGGCTACACCTTC. The full variable domain, its missing parts supplied by reference TRBV5-4 and TRBJ1-2, is ETGVTQSPTHLIKTRGQQVTLRCSSQSGHNTVSWYQQALGQGPQFIFQYYREEENGRGNFPPRFSGLQFPNYSSELNVNALELDDSALYLCASSLDGKYGYTFGSGTRLTVV.

V is TRBV18 and J is TRBJ1-2, with 7 positions matching TRBD1. The CDR3 spans 13 residues. With 6 bases clipped from V and 7 bases from J, the junction kept 8 bases outside the gene matches. The germline CDR1 and CDR2 sequences are KGHSH and LQKENI. CDR3 nucleotide sequence: TGTGCCAGCTCGCAGGGGGAGCAGGCTGGCTACACCTTC. Translating it yields CASSQGEQAGYTF.

The chain is built from TRBV15 and TRBJ2-1, with a tentative D call TRBD2 (5 bases). With 1 base removed from V and 4 bases from J, the gap between germline ends came to 8 bases. The germline CDR1 and CDR2 sequences are LNHNV and YYDKDF (reference sequence). This CDR3 is 14 amino acids long. The CDR3 region has the DNA TGTGCCACCAGCAGAGGCAGAGGGTACAATGAGCAGTTCTTC. Translation: CATSRGRGYNEQFF.

The chain has TRBV19 and TRBJ1-1; the match to TRBD1 covers 11 bases. The ends lost 1 base at V and 3 bases at J; junction bases unmatched: 4. In germline, CDR1 is LNHDA, CDR2 SQIVND (reference sequence). This CDR3 is 16 amino acids long. The CDR3 DNA sequence: TGTGCCAGTAGTATAGGGACAGGGGGCTTGGACACTGAAGCTTTCTTT. Translating it yields CASSIGTGGLDTEAFF.

This clone was seen just once. The V and J genes are TRBV27 and TRBJ1-1; maybe TRBD1 (5 bases). Germline V lookup: CDR1 MNHEY, CDR2 SMNVEV (reference sequence). The CDR3 runs to 14 residues. V lost 3 bases, J lost 1 base, and 9 bases lay in between. Here the CDR3 reads CASSFSGTNTEAFF. CDR3 nucleotide sequence: TGTGCCAGCAGTTTCAGCGGGACGAACACTGAAGCTTTCTTT.

The rearrangement uses TRBV24-1 and TRBJ2-2; 7 positions match TRBD1. The trim removed 10 bases at V and 7 bases at J, leaving 5 bases unmatched. This CDR3 has 12 residues. Germline V CDR1 and CDR2: KGHDR, SFDVKD. The CDR3 protein is CATKGAGGELFF. Here the CDR3 DNA reads TGTGCCACGAAGGGGGCTGGCGGGGAGCTGTTTTTT.

This clone was detected only a few times. V and J are TRBV14 and TRBJ2-2; possible D gene TRBD2, 6 bases. The V end was cut by 2 bases, the J end by 4 bases, with 11 bases between. The germline CDR1 and CDR2 sequences are SGHDN and FVKESK. CDR3 size: 15 residues. The CDR3 region has the DNA TGTGCCAGCAGCCAAAATATCGGGGGCACCGGGGAGCTGTTTTTT. This sequence encodes CASSQNIGGTGELFF. Full variable domain (rest looked up from reference TRBV14 and TRBJ2-2): EAGVTQFPSHSVIEKGQTVTLRCDPISGHDNLYWYRRVMGKEIKFLLHFVKESKQDESGMPNNRFLAERTGGTYSTLKVQPAELEDSGVYFCASSQNIGGTGELFFGEGSRLTVL.

The chain joins TRBV5-1 to TRBJ1-1; TRBD1 agrees at 10 bases. Germline V gene lookup returns CDR1 SGHRS and CDR2 YFSETQ. The CDR3 is 17 residues long. Trimming took 3 bases from V and 1 from J; bases not matched to a gene: 9. CDR3 region: CASSYWDRGSANTEAFF. The CDR3 coding sequence is TGCGCCAGCAGCTATTGGGACAGGGGTTCAGCGAACACTGAAGCTTTCTTT.

The chain joins TRBV5-1 to TRBJ2-1; 7 bases line up with TRBD2. The CDR3 spans 14 residues. J was trimmed by 4 bases and V by 6 bases; bases with no gene match: 7. The germline gives CDR1 SGHRS, CDR2 YFSETQ. The CDR3 DNA follows: TGCGCCAGCACCAATACCGGGGGGTACAATGAGCAGTTCTTC. The encoded protein is CASTNTGGYNEQFF.

This chain joins TRBV4-1 and TRBJ1-1; D unclear. CDR3 length: 14 amino acids. Trimming removed 0 bases at V and 1 base at J, with 6 bases between. CDR1 is MGHRA, CDR2 YSYEKL, per germline. CDR3 sequence reads: CASSQEEQNTEAFF. DNA of the CDR3: TGCGCCAGCAGCCAAGAAGAACAGAACACTGAAGCTTTCTTT.

This clone was recorded only once. The rearrangement uses TRBV29-1 and TRBJ2-1; 9 bases match TRBD2. Per germline, CDR1 SQVTM and CDR2 ANQGSEA. Unmatched junction bases numbered 4, after V lost 6 bases and J lost 4 bases. The length of the CDR3 is 13 residues. CDR3 nucleotide sequence: TGCAGCGTCCGACTAGCGGATTACAATGAGCAGTTCTTC. This encodes CSVRLADYNEQFF.